This T cell receptor (beta chain) was sequenced in a study of T cell changes during pregnancy in multiple sclerosis. This table comes from immunoSEQ multiplex PCR, and its TCRdb copy is limited to in-frame clones, with some not included. This sample has around 80,000 clones, with over 85% found just once. This CDR3 spans 15 amino acids. The V gene end was trimmed by 2 bases and the J gene end by 4 bases; junction bases not matched to a gene: 3. Germline-derived CDR1 and CDR2 are MNHNS and SASEGT. This receptor was identified in a female donor in good health, enrolled as a control in a pregnancy study. The sequenced sample was peripheral blood, obtained in the second trimester of pregnancy. V gene TRBV6-1 combines with J gene TRBJ2-3, with 10 bases aligning to TRBD2. CDR3 sequence: CASSELAGVADTQYF. The CDR3, as DNA: TGTGCCAGCAGTGAACTAGCGGGAGTGGCAGATACGCAGTATTTT.